A selection of T cell receptor beta chains follows, all from one sample in a study of CD4 T cells in relation to SARS-CoV-2 and coronaviruses. Produced via immunoSEQ multiplex PCR; TCRdb's table is partial and in-frame only. The sample has 60,000 to 75,000 clones, about 92% seen once; the top ten hold approximately 0.2%. The sequencing sample was made of naive CD4+ T cells from PBMCs. The receptors come from a human donor in good health. Each CDR3 is given with its conserved first and last residue. Each record gives: J gene, V gene, CDR3 protein.

j_gene: TRBJ2-5
v_gene: TRBV29-1
CDR3aa: CSARDLAGVEETQYF

j_gene: TRBJ2-7
v_gene: TRBV7-2
CDR3aa: CASSFSGRVYEQYF

j_gene: TRBJ1-2
v_gene: TRBV19
CDR3aa: CASSISRSTGNGYTF

j_gene: TRBJ1-5
v_gene: TRBV27
CDR3aa: CASTRTGGDQPQHF

j_gene: TRBJ1-2
v_gene: TRBV5-1
CDR3aa: CASSLDRFGGYTF

j_gene: TRBJ2-7
v_gene: TRBV5-4
CDR3aa: CASSLAPQGAPYEQYF

j_gene: TRBJ2-7
v_gene: TRBV29-1
CDR3aa: CSVVDSLLYEQYF

j_gene: TRBJ1-1
v_gene: TRBV5-1
CDR3aa: CASSARSEMNTEAFF

j_gene: TRBJ1-4
v_gene: TRBV7-9
CDR3aa: CASSLGTSGNGEKLFF

j_gene: TRBJ2-5
v_gene: TRBV12-3/TRBV12-4
CDR3aa: CASNGLQETQYF

j_gene: TRBJ1-6
v_gene: TRBV9
CDR3aa: CASNGGSYNSPLHF

j_gene: TRBJ2-2
v_gene: TRBV5-1
CDR3aa: CASSLGQNTGELFF

j_gene: TRBJ1-4
v_gene: TRBV28
CDR3aa: CASSHGQHNEKLFF

j_gene: TRBJ1-2
v_gene: TRBV16
CDR3aa: CASSQSTASNYGYTF

j_gene: TRBJ2-7
v_gene: TRBV28
CDR3aa: CASSSPGTGSYEQYF

j_gene: TRBJ2-5
v_gene: TRBV5-4
CDR3aa: CASSLPSGRDVETQYF

j_gene: TRBJ2-4
v_gene: TRBV30
CDR3aa: CAWNSAGGKNIQYF

j_gene: TRBJ2-1
v_gene: TRBV7-6
CDR3aa: CASSLGGLASVYNEQFF

j_gene: TRBJ1-5
v_gene: TRBV5-1
CDR3aa: CASSPGTENQPQHF

j_gene: TRBJ2-7
v_gene: TRBV7-3
CDR3aa: CASSQSGSYEQYF

j_gene: TRBJ2-1
v_gene: TRBV19
CDR3aa: CASSTSGTNPYNEQFF

j_gene: TRBJ2-5
v_gene: TRBV11-1
CDR3aa: CASSWARETQYF

j_gene: TRBJ2-3
v_gene: TRBV7-2
CDR3aa: CASSSRSADTQYF

j_gene: TRBJ1-2
v_gene: TRBV30
CDR3aa: CAWSVPGPGQGLYGYTF

j_gene: TRBJ1-2
v_gene: TRBV5-5
CDR3aa: CASSFNLRDGYTF

j_gene: TRBJ2-3
v_gene: TRBV6-5
CDR3aa: CASSYDRDLTDTQYF

j_gene: TRBJ1-1
v_gene: TRBV27
CDR3aa: CASSLVRDTEAFF

j_gene: TRBJ1-2
v_gene: TRBV12-3/TRBV12-4
CDR3aa: CASSLRVNYGYTF

j_gene: TRBJ2-2
v_gene: TRBV7-7
CDR3aa: CASSFGPDTGELFF

j_gene: TRBJ2-3
v_gene: TRBV19
CDR3aa: CACWASGADTQYF

j_gene: TRBJ2-2
v_gene: TRBV30
CDR3aa: CACTGTVNTGELFF

j_gene: TRBJ1-5
v_gene: TRBV2
CDR3aa: CASRIQGTLGSQPQHF

j_gene: TRBJ1-4
v_gene: TRBV7-9
CDR3aa: CASSLSHGGDNEKLFF

j_gene: TRBJ2-7
v_gene: TRBV5-1
CDR3aa: CASSSSYEQYF

j_gene: TRBJ1-2
v_gene: TRBV19
CDR3aa: CASSPVGGSAYGYTF

j_gene: TRBJ1-1
v_gene: TRBV7-2
CDR3aa: CASSLLNRGSEAFF

j_gene: TRBJ2-2
v_gene: TRBV5-1
CDR3aa: CASSLAASNTGELFF

j_gene: TRBJ2-7
v_gene: TRBV18
CDR3aa: CASRDRVSVEPYEQYF

j_gene: TRBJ2-7
v_gene: TRBV9
CDR3aa: CASSSPFNGERDNSYEQYF

j_gene: TRBJ1-3
v_gene: TRBV30
CDR3aa: CAGQGRGNTIYF

j_gene: TRBJ2-5
v_gene: TRBV5-1
CDR3aa: CASSLAKGGGSGDF

j_gene: TRBJ1-2
v_gene: TRBV18
CDR3aa: CASSPGQGSGYTF

j_gene: TRBJ2-5
v_gene: TRBV7-2
CDR3aa: CASSLEGLAQETQYF

j_gene: TRBJ2-1
v_gene: TRBV6-2/TRBV6-3
CDR3aa: CASSYQLAGGPGEQFF

j_gene: TRBJ1-5
v_gene: TRBV19
CDR3aa: CASNMRTRIYQPQHF

j_gene: TRBJ2-1
v_gene: TRBV24-1
CDR3aa: CATSEGPQNEQFF

j_gene: TRBJ1-5
v_gene: TRBV18
CDR3aa: CASSPDQGARQPQHF

j_gene: TRBJ1-4
v_gene: TRBV5-1
CDR3aa: CASSLTSTNEKLFF

j_gene: TRBJ2-7
v_gene: TRBV27
CDR3aa: CASSLLQGSYEQYF

j_gene: TRBJ1-1
v_gene: TRBV19
CDR3aa: CATRTGVNMNTEAFF

j_gene: TRBJ2-3
v_gene: TRBV29-1
CDR3aa: CSVADYTDTQYF

j_gene: TRBJ1-1
v_gene: TRBV19
CDR3aa: CASSGQGVVTEAFF

j_gene: TRBJ2-2
v_gene: TRBV27
CDR3aa: CASSFRDWDGELFF

j_gene: TRBJ2-3
v_gene: TRBV2
CDR3aa: CASSELTSGSTDTQYF

j_gene: TRBJ2-7
v_gene: TRBV19
CDR3aa: CASSISRRVTSYEQYF

j_gene: TRBJ2-7
v_gene: TRBV5-4
CDR3aa: CASSATSGSSYEQYF

j_gene: TRBJ1-6
v_gene: TRBV7-9
CDR3aa: CASSLFTGTVTSPLHF

j_gene: TRBJ1-4
v_gene: TRBV11-2
CDR3aa: CASSLFATNEKLFF

j_gene: TRBJ2-7
v_gene: TRBV27
CDR3aa: CASSSRISYEQYF